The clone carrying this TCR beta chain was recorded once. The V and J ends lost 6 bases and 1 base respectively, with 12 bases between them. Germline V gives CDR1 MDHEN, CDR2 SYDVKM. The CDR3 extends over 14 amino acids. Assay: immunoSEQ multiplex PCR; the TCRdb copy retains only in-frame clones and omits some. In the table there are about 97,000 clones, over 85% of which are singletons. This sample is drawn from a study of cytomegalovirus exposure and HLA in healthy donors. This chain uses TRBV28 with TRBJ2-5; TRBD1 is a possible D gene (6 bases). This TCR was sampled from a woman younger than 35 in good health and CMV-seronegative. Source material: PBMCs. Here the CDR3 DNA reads TGTGCCAGCAGGAAGACGGACAGCCAAGAGACCCAGTACTTC. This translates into CASRKTDSQETQYF.